The source of this T cell receptor beta chain is a study of T cells in Graves' hyperthyroidism and ophthalmopathy. Study results and limitations: Blood also contained most expanded thyroid clonotypes above 0.001. In the analysis, a 13 V-J model separated ophthalmopathy from stable hyperthyroidism.

This clonotype has a count of ten or more. Its cognate antigen is unknown. There are 16 residues in the CDR3. From germline, CDR1 is SGHTA and CDR2 FQGNSA. The V gene lost 1 base and the J gene lost 1 base, with 12 bases spanning the gap. The hyperthyroidism was newly diagnosed and had lasted under 2 months; the patients were aged 18 to 65. TCR beta CDR3 regions were amplified from RNA. TCR CDR3 regions were first amplified by RT-PCR with HTBI primers. TCRdb reanalysed the multiplex PCR reads using MiXCR and keeps one entry per CDR3 protein. The profile shows about 420,000 distinct CDR3 sequences, roughly an eighth of them singletons.

This TCR was sampled from a woman younger than 35 with Graves' hyperthyroidism. The chain combines TRBV7-2 with TRBJ2-3, with D perhaps assigned TRBD1 or TRBD2 (5 bases each). The source material was blood. The CDR3 nucleotides read TGTGCCAGCAGCTTAGGACTGGGACCTGGCACAGATACGCAGTATTTT. Residues: CASSLGLGPGTDTQYF.